The clone carrying this T cell receptor beta chain was seen only once. Sequencing used immunoSEQ multiplex PCR; TCRdb keeps in-frame clones, though not all of them. Here the sample spans approximately 440,000 clones, around 77% being singletons. This entry belongs to a study of shared clonotypes between healthy human individuals. The CDR3 sequence is 14 residues long. CDR1 and CDR2 (germline): SGHNT, YYREEE (reference sequence). J lost 7 bases, V lost 4 bases, and 9 bases had no gene match. Sequenced: PBMCs. The chain is built from TRBV5-4 and TRBJ2-7; the match to TRBD1 covers 9 bases. The source is a woman aged 40-49 years in good health. Some clones in this sample may be carry-over from other donors' samples. The CDR3 here is CASSPDRGSREQYF. The CDR3 DNA is TGTGCCAGCAGCCCCGACAGGGGGAGTAGAGAGCAGTACTTC.